This record covers a single TCR beta chain. The data are from a study of PD-L1 blockade in urothelial cancer. Study-level background: Samples of blood were analyzed 3 weeks (second dose) and 6 weeks after treatment start.

The CDR3 loop spans 15 amino acids. CDR1 is SGHRS and CDR2 is YFSETQ in the germline V gene. J was trimmed by 5 bases and V by 5 bases; bases with no gene match: 11. Time point specified: peripheral blood 6 weeks after treatment start. Clones were sequenced by immunoSEQ multiplex PCR, and TCRdb holds only the in-frame ones, with some missing. The table has about 48,000 clones, roughly 80% seen once. The material sequenced was PBMCs, taken around atezolizumab (anti-PD-L1) treatment. V and J are TRBV5-1 and TRBJ1-2, with 8 bases identical to TRBD1. The TCR sequence derives from a man between 65 and 80 years old with urothelial cancer. The CDR3 DNA is TGCGCCAGCAGACGAGGACAGGGTGAGGCGTATGGCTACACCTTC. Translated: CASRRGQGEAYGYTF.